Sequencing of this T cell receptor (beta chain) was carried out in a study of shared clonotypes between healthy human individuals. Study-wide results and limits: A reduction in generation probabilities was seen for non-shared clonotypes relative to those shared by all four donors.

Researchers divided each subset's genomic DNA evenly across several immunoSEQ plates. Using immunoSEQ multiplex PCR, the repertoire was profiled, and TCRdb retains in-frame clones only, with some absent. This sample carries approximately 700,000 clones, about 80% of them seen once, and the ten largest clones take under 2%. As to this clone: Antigen: not known.

The CDR3 has 15 amino acids. Germline CDR1 SGHRS, CDR2 YFSETQ. Deletions cut 1 base from V and 0 bases from J, with 9 bases between. Among the donors, all were Caucasian adults who lived in Nashville, Tennessee. CD45RA+ naive and CD45RA-negative memory subsets were separated from CD4+ cells. The chain couples TRBV5-1 to TRBJ2-3; D gene unclear. The TCR comes from a woman younger than 45 in good health. Sequenced material: memory CD4+ T cells sorted from blood. Sample subset: CD45RA-negative fraction. Here the CDR3 DNA reads TGCGCCAGCAGCTTGAATACTCCAAGCACAGATACGCAGTATTTT. It yields the protein CASSLNTPSTDTQYF.